The 2 T cell receptor beta chains listed next were all sequenced from one sample in a study of regulatory T cells in long-lasting Graves disease. Time point in this sample: newly diagnosed GD, antithyroid drugs for less than 3 months. Scientists built the TCR library using RNA that was extracted from PBMCs. Both iRepertoire HTBI primers and Arm-PCR of CDR3 regions were used to build the TCR beta libraries. One entry per CDR3 protein results from TCRdb running MiXCR on the multiplex PCR reads. Of over 350,000 distinct CDR3 sequences in the sample, around 15% are singletons; the top ten hold around a sixth. The sample was also linked to a second study, of T cells in Graves' hyperthyroidism and ophthalmopathy.

The source material was peripheral blood mononuclear cells (PBMCs), sampled at new diagnosis, from a patient treated with antithyroid drugs. The receptors were sampled from a woman aged 45-59 years with Graves disease.

Of note for this clonotype: This may be a read error: a much more frequent sequence differs by one nucleotide. This rearrangement joins TRBV7-2 to TRBJ2-1; 10 nucleotides agree with TRBD2. Germline V gene lookup returns CDR1 SGHTA and CDR2 FQGNSA. The CDR3 spans 16 residues. Here the CDR3 DNA reads TGTGCCTGCAGCTTCCTAGCGGGAGTTATGGGCAATGAGCAGTTCTTC. As protein: CACSFLAGVMGNEQFF.

The V gene is TRBV20-1, the J gene TRBJ2-7; D is possibly TRBD1 (8 bases). Trimming removed 6 bases at V and 1 base at J, with 16 bases between. The V gene's germline CDR1 is DFQATT and CDR2 SNEGSKA (reference sequence). The length of the CDR3 is 14 residues. CDR3 nucleotide sequence: TGCAGTGCCCAAGGACAGGGAGGGTCCTACGAGCAGTACTTC. This translates into CSAQGQGGSYEQYF.